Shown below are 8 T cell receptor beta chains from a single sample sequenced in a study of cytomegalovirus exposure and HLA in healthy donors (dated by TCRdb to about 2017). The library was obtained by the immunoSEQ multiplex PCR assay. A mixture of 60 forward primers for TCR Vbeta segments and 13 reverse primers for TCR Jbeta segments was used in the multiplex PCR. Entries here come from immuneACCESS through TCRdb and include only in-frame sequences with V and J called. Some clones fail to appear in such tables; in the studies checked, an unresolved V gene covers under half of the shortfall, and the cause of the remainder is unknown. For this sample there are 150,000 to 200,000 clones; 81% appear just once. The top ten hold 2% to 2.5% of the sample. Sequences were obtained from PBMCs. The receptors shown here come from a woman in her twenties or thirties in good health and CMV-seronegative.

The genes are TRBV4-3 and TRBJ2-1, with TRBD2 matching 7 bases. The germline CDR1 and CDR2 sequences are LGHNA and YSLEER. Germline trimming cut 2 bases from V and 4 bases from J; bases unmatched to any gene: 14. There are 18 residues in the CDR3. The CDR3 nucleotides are TGCGCCAGCAGCCAAAGAAGCGGGGCGACGGGATTATACAATGAGCAGTTCTTC. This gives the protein CASSQRSGATGLYNEQFF.

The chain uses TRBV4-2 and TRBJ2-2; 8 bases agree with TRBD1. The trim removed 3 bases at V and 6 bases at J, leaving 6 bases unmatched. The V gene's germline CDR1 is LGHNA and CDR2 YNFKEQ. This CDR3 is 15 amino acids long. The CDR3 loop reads CASSQGQESPGELFF. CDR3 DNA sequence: TGTGCCAGCAGCCAGGGACAGGAGTCCCCCGGGGAGCTGTTTTTT.

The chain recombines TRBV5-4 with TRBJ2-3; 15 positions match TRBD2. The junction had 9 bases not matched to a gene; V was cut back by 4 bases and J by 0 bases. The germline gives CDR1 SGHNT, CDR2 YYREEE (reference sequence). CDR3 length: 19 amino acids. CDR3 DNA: TGTGCCAGCAGCCCCGCCGGGACTAGCGGGGGGTTTAGCACAGATACGCAGTATTTT. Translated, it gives CASSPAGTSGGFSTDTQYF.

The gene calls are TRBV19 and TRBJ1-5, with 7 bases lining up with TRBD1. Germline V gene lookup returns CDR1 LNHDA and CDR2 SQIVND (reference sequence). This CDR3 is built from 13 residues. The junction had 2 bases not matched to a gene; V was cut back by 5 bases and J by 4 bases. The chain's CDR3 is CASSVTGNQPQHF. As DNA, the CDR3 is TGTGCCAGTAGTGTGACAGGGAATCAGCCCCAGCATTTT.

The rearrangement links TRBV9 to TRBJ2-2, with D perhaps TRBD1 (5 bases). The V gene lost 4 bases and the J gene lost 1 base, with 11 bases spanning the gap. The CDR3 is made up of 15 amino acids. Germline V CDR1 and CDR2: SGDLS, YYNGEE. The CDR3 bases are TGTGCCAGCAGCTTAGGGGCAGGGAACACCGGGGAGCTGTTTTTT. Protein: CASSLGAGNTGELFF.

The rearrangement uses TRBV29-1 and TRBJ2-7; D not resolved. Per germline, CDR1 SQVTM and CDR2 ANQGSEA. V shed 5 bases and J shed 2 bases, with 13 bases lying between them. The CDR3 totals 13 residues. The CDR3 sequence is CSVLVANTYEQYF. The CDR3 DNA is TGCAGCGTTCTAGTCGCTAATACCTACGAGCAGTACTTC.

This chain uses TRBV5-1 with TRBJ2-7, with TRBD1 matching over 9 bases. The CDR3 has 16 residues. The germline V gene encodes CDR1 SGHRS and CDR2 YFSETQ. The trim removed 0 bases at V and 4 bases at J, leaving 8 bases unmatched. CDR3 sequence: CASSLDEWTGVYEQYF. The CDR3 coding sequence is TGCGCCAGCAGCTTGGACGAATGGACAGGGGTATACGAGCAGTACTTC.

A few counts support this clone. The CDR3 coding sequence is TGCGCCAGCAGCCAAGTTGGGACAGGGTCGAACACCGGGGAGCTGTTTTTT. Its translation is CASSQVGTGSNTGELFF. The genes are TRBV4-1 and TRBJ2-2; 9 nucleotides align to TRBD1. The V gene end was trimmed by 1 base and the J gene end by 0 bases; junction bases not matched to a gene: 3. Germline V gene data show CDR1 as MGHRA and CDR2 as YSYEKL. The CDR3 loop spans 17 amino acids.